The 18 T cell receptor beta chains in this list originate from one sample, sequenced in a study of cytomegalovirus exposure and HLA in healthy donors. Amplification used 60 Vbeta primers and 13 Jbeta primers. Using immunoSEQ multiplex PCR, the repertoire was profiled, and TCRdb retains in-frame clones only, with some absent. The specimen's table records approximately 75,000 clones. Material: PBMCs. The receptor set was obtained from a man aged 35-49 years in good health and CMV-seronegative.

This sequence joins TRBV7-6 and TRBJ2-3; TRBD2 might be the D (6 bases). Germline V gives CDR1 SGHVS, CDR2 FNYEAQ. The CDR3 loop spans 14 amino acids. With 2 bases removed from V and 3 bases from J, the gap between germline ends came to 9 bases. The CDR3 spells CASSLPGRTDTQYF. CDR3 nucleotides: TGTGCCAGCAGCTTACCAGGGAGGACAGATACGCAGTATTTT. Based on the CDR3 plus reference TRBV7-6 and TRBJ2-3, the full variable domain is GAGVSQSPRYKVTKRGQDVALRCDPISGHVSLYWYRQALGQGPEFLTYFNYEAQQDKSGLPNDRFSAERPEGSISTLTIQRTEQRDSAMYRCASSLPGRTDTQYFGPGTRLTVL.

V usage is TRBV4-3 and J usage is TRBJ1-5; D call uncertain. V lost 3 bases and J lost 5, with 8 bases in between. Per the germline V gene, CDR1 is LGHNA and CDR2 is YSLEER. The CDR3 extends over 13 amino acids. CDR3 DNA: TGCGCCAGCAGCCACGGTCTCTATCAGCCCCAGCATTTT. Translated: CASSHGLYQPQHF.

The chain carries TRBV10-1 and TRBJ1-1, with D unresolved. With 6 bases removed from V and 2 bases from J, the gap between germline ends came to 10 bases. The CDR3 is 13 residues long. Germline CDR1 reads WNHNN; CDR2 reads SYGVQD (reference sequence). In DNA, the CDR3 is TGCGCCAGCAGCCTACAGAGAAACACTGAAGCTTTCTTT. Translated: CASSLQRNTEAFF.

J is TRBJ1-6 and V is TRBV25-1; D is undetermined. Per the germline V gene, CDR1 is MGHDK and CDR2 is SYGVNS. This CDR3 is built from 13 residues. V was cut by 8 bases and J by 5 bases, with 10 bases left in between. The CDR3 DNA reads TGTGCCAGCGCTGCGGGGAATAATTCACCCCTCCACTTT. Its translation: CASAAGNNSPLHF.

The chain couples TRBV19 to TRBJ2-2; D might be TRBD1 (6 bases). Between the trimmed V and J ends, which lost 5 bases and 2 bases, there was a span of 12 bases. The CDR3 length is 15 residues. In germline, CDR1 is LNHDA, CDR2 SQIVND (reference sequence). DNA for the CDR3: TGTGCCAGTAGTGCTCAGGGGATTAACACCGGGGAGCTGTTTTTT. Its protein is CASSAQGINTGELFF.

This chain links TRBV18 with TRBJ1-4; the match to TRBD1 covers 8 bases. V lost 2 bases, J lost 5 bases, and 4 bases stayed unmatched. The CDR3 has 15 residues. Germline loops: CDR1 KGHSH, CDR2 LQKENI. CDR3 coding DNA: TGTGCCAGCTCACCATACAGGGGGATAAATGAAAAACTGTTTTTT. It specifies CASSPYRGINEKLFF.

The chain employs TRBV27 and TRBJ2-5; D might be TRBD2 (5 bases). The germline V and J ends were trimmed by 2 bases and 5 bases, with 12 bases remaining between them. Germline assignment: CDR1 MNHEY and CDR2 SMNVEV (reference sequence). This CDR3 contains 14 residues. In DNA form, the CDR3 reads TGTGCCAGCAGTTTAGGAGGTGTCGAGGAGACCCAGTACTTC. This translates into CASSLGGVEETQYF.

V is TRBV5-1 and J is TRBJ1-6; TRBD1 is a possible D gene (6 bases). The CDR3 sequence is 16 residues long. The germline CDR1 and CDR2 sequences are SGHRS and YFSETQ. V was cut by 4 bases and J by 0 bases, with 11 bases left in between. The CDR3 coding sequence is TGCGCCAGCAGCCAGCAGGGGAGCTCCTATAATTCACCCCTCCACTTT. Translated, it gives CASSQQGSSYNSPLHF.

The chain carries TRBV9 and TRBJ2-3, with 7 bases lining up with TRBD2. The J segment lost 5 bases and the V segment lost 3 bases, leaving 6 bases of the junction unmatched. This CDR3 region has 14 residues. Germline values: CDR1 SGDLS, CDR2 YYNGEE. The CDR3: CASSATRGRDTQYF. The CDR3 bases are TGTGCCAGCAGCGCCACCCGCGGGAGAGATACGCAGTATTTT.

The chain carries TRBV7-9 and TRBJ2-7, with D perhaps matching TRBD1 (6 bases). Germline-derived CDR1 and CDR2 are SEHNR and FQNEAQ (reference sequence). This CDR3 contains 12 residues. The CDR3 DNA follows: TGTGTCACCCAGGGGTCTTCCTACGAGCAGTACTTC. This codes for CVTQGSSYEQYF.

The V and J genes are TRBV28 and TRBJ1-5, with TRBD1 matching 7 bases. This CDR3 comprises 14 residues. Germline values: CDR1 MDHEN, CDR2 SYDVKM. The ends lost 6 bases at V and 7 bases at J; junction bases unmatched: 9. The CDR3 protein is CASRKRRQGQPQHF. Written as DNA, the CDR3 is TGTGCCAGCAGAAAAAGGCGACAGGGCCAGCCCCAGCATTTT.

The chain couples TRBV18 to TRBJ2-2; no clear D. Trimming pared 6 bases from V and 4 bases from J, leaving 9 bases between. The CDR3 spans 13 residues. Per germline, CDR1 KGHSH and CDR2 LQKENI. The CDR3 DNA is TGTGCCAGCTCGCGAGACACCACCGGGGAGCTGTTTTTT. Encoded protein: CASSRDTTGELFF.

The chain couples TRBV27 to TRBJ1-2, with D hard to call. CDR3 length equals 14 residues. V lost 5 bases to trimming and J lost 1 base, with 11 bases between them. Germline V CDR1 and CDR2: MNHEY, SMNVEV (reference sequence). The CDR3 nucleotides read TGTGCCAGCAGTCCTGGTGCGGTTAACTATGGCTACACCTTC. Its translation: CASSPGAVNYGYTF.

The CDR3 here is CASSELSEAFF. The CDR3 DNA reads TGTGCCAGCAGTGAATTATCTGAAGCTTTCTTT. The chain links TRBV6-1 to TRBJ1-1; no reliable D call. Between the trimmed V and J ends, which lost 2 bases and 6 bases, there was a span of 4 bases. The germline V gene encodes CDR1 MNHNS and CDR2 SASEGT. The CDR3 is made up of 11 amino acids.

The genes are TRBV30 and TRBJ2-1; 10 bases fit TRBD2. The V and J ends lost 2 bases and 1 base, in that order; junction bases with no gene match: 11. CDR3 length: 18 residues. In germline, CDR1 is GTSNPN, CDR2 SVGIG (reference sequence). This CDR3 is CAWSSDSGRTFSYNEQFF. CDR3 nucleotide sequence: TGTGCCTGGAGTAGTGATAGCGGGAGGACCTTTTCCTACAATGAGCAGTTCTTC.

The chain joins TRBV10-2 to TRBJ2-1; the D gene is possibly TRBD2 (6 bases). V was shortened by 4 bases and J by 8 bases, with 18 bases between the two germline ends. The CDR3 spans 15 residues. Germline CDR1 and CDR2: WSHSY and SAAADI. CDR3 in DNA: TGCGCCAGCAGTGGGCGACTAGGCTCAGTGGATGAGCAGTTCTTC. It codes for CASSGRLGSVDEQFF.

The chain carries TRBV5-5 and TRBJ2-7; a possible D gene is TRBD1 (6 bases). Per germline, CDR1 SGHKS and CDR2 YYEKEE (reference sequence). The CDR3 length is 15 residues. With 3 bases removed from V and 3 bases from J, the gap between germline ends came to 16 bases. CDR3 nucleotides: TGTGCCAGCAGCTCCCTGGGTACAGGGCTCTACGAGCAGTACTTC. Translation gives CASSSLGTGLYEQYF. The full variable domain, completed using reference TRBV5-5 and TRBJ2-7, is DAGVTQSPTHLIKTRGQQVTLRCSPISGHKSVSWYQQVLGQGPQFIFQYYEKEERGRGNFPDRFSARQFPNYSSELNVNALLLGDSALYLCASSSLGTGLYEQYFGPGTRLTVT.

The chain is built from TRBV10-3 and TRBJ2-5, with 8 bases lining up with TRBD1. Per germline, CDR1 ENHRY and CDR2 SYGVKD. V shed 2 bases and J 3 bases; nucleotides not matched to a gene: 2. This CDR3 region has 14 residues. The CDR3 region is CAISEGQGEETQYF. As DNA, the CDR3 is TGTGCCATCAGTGAGGGACAGGGCGAAGAGACCCAGTACTTC.